These 14 T cell receptor beta chains were sequenced from one sample in a study of cytomegalovirus exposure and HLA in healthy donors. Primers for the PCR totalled 60 Vbeta and 13 Jbeta. The protocol was immunoSEQ multiplex PCR, while the TCRdb copy is restricted to in-frame clones and leaves out a portion. This table holds around 92,000 clones, approximately 75% found once. Sequencing was performed on PBMCs. These TCRs come from a woman between 70 and 85 years old in good health and CMV-seropositive.

The J gene is TRBJ1-6, the V gene TRBV7-3; possibly TRBD1 for D (5 bases). V dropped 4 bases and J dropped 5 bases, with 12 bases sitting between them. The CDR3 has 15 residues. The V gene's germline CDR1 is SGHTA and CDR2 FQGTGA. The CDR3 here is CASSSPEQDNSPLHF. The CDR3 DNA reads as TGTGCCAGCAGCTCCCCTGAACAGGATAATTCACCCCTCCACTTT.

The V and J genes are TRBV10-3 and TRBJ1-1; weak D call: TRBD1 (6 bases). Between the trimmed V and J ends, which lost 4 bases and 2 bases, there was a span of 11 bases. CDR3 length: 14 residues. Germline V gene sequence: CDR1 ENHRY, CDR2 SYGVKD. The CDR3 nucleotides are TGTGCCATCAGTGGTGACAGGATCAACACTGAAGCTTTCTTT. Translation gives CAISGDRINTEAFF.

This clone was counted once. This chain connects TRBV2 to TRBJ1-4; no clear D gene. This CDR3 spans 14 amino acids. V lost 5 bases to trimming and J lost 7 bases, with 14 bases between them. Germline V gene lookup returns CDR1 SNHLY and CDR2 FYNNEI. The CDR3 region is CASSSGPRGEKLFF. In nucleotides, the CDR3 is TGTGCCAGCAGTTCCGGCCCTCGGGGTGAAAAACTGTTTTTT.

This chain uses TRBV4-3 with TRBJ2-7, with TRBD1 matching over 8 bases. The CDR3 is 15 amino acids. Looked up from germline, CDR1 is LGHNA and CDR2 is YSLEER. The trim removed 6 bases at V and 3 bases at J, leaving 10 bases unmatched. In DNA, the CDR3 is TGCGCCAGCAGTCTCGCTTGGACAGGGAACTACGAGCAGTACTTC. Translation gives CASSLAWTGNYEQYF.

The chain is built from TRBV10-3 and TRBJ2-3; TRBD1 matches at 10 bases. CDR3 length equals 17 residues. The junction had 12 bases not matched to a gene; V was cut back by 6 bases and J by 3 bases. Germline V CDR1 and CDR2: ENHRY, SYGVKD. CDR3 loop: CAIRTKTGGRGTDTQYF. CDR3 DNA: TGTGCCATCAGAACCAAGACAGGGGGCCGTGGGACAGATACGCAGTATTTT.

V usage is TRBV4-1 and J usage is TRBJ2-1; 10 bases are a match to TRBD2. Germline-derived CDR1 and CDR2 are MGHRA and YSYEKL. The CDR3 spans 16 residues. The ends lost 1 base at V and 10 bases at J; junction bases unmatched: 10. The CDR3 is CASSQVPSGGAWEQFF. The CDR3, as DNA: TGCGCCAGCAGCCAAGTACCAAGCGGGGGGGCCTGGGAGCAGTTCTTC.

This chain uses TRBV9 with TRBJ1-2, with TRBD1 identical over 12 bases. With V trimmed by 6 bases and J by 7 bases, 10 bases remained unmatched. The CDR3 is made up of 15 amino acids. Germline assignment: CDR1 SGDLS and CDR2 YYNGEE. The CDR3 DNA follows: TGTGCCAGCACCCCGCAGGGACAGGGGGCTGGTGGCTACACCTTC. It encodes CASTPQGQGAGGYTF.

In this sample, this clone turned up a few times. This chain connects TRBV27 to TRBJ2-1, with D perhaps TRBD2 (5 bases). CDR3 length equals 15 residues. Germline values: CDR1 MNHEY, CDR2 SMNVEV (reference sequence). Between the trimmed V and J ends, which lost 8 bases and 0 bases, there was a span of 14 bases. The CDR3 region is CASGIIALSYNEQFF. The CDR3 region has the DNA TGTGCCAGCGGGATTATAGCGCTCTCCTACAATGAGCAGTTCTTC.

CDR3 residues: CASSSPGTSGRRYNEQFF. In DNA, the CDR3 is TGTGCCAGCAGCTCACCCGGGACTAGCGGGAGACGCTACAATGAGCAGTTCTTC. The genes are TRBV7-8 and TRBJ2-1; 14 bases agree with TRBD2. This CDR3 contains 18 residues. CDR1 and CDR2 (germline): SGHVS, FQNEAQ. The V gene end was trimmed by 4 bases and the J gene end by 3 bases; junction bases not matched to a gene: 8.

This chain links TRBV28 with TRBJ2-2, with TRBD2 matching over 16 bases. Germline V gene data show CDR1 as MDHEN and CDR2 as SYDVKM. The CDR3 spans 20 residues. Trimming took 6 bases from V and 7 from J; bases not matched to a gene: 17. CDR3 in amino acids: CASSEPSGTSGGGFIGELFF. The CDR3 DNA reads as TGTGCCAGCAGCGAACCCTCCGGGACTAGCGGGGGGGGGTTCATCGGGGAGCTGTTTTTT.

The V gene is TRBV7-2, the J gene TRBJ2-5, with D uncertain. The J call is doubtful: the DNA matches TRBJ2-7 better. Germline V gene lookup returns CDR1 SGHTA and CDR2 FQGNSA. This CDR3 region has 12 residues. The chain's CDR3 is CASSTSVLEQYF. As DNA, the CDR3 is TGTGCCAGCAGCACTTCGGTCCTCGAGCAGTACTTC.

The chain has TRBV14 and TRBJ1-5, with D uncertain. Trimming stripped 6 bases from V and 5 bases from J, with 11 bases between. Germline assignment: CDR1 SGHDN and CDR2 FVKESK. This CDR3 has 13 residues. The CDR3 DNA sequence: TGTGCCAGCAGTCACGACATATATCAGCCCCAGCATTTT. Encoded protein: CASSHDIYQPQHF.

The V and J genes are TRBV28 and TRBJ2-7; 9 bases are shared with TRBD2. The CDR3 sequence is 15 residues long. The junction had 12 bases not matched to a gene; V was cut back by 6 bases and J by 6 bases. CDR1 is MDHEN and CDR2 is SYDVKM in the germline V gene. CDR3 sequence (DNA): TGTGCCAGCAGCCTCGCGGGAGGGCCCGCGGGCGAGCAGTACTTC. It yields the protein CASSLAGGPAGEQYF.

The count of this clone is one. The chain couples TRBV6-5 to TRBJ2-6; D is perhaps TRBD2 (5 bases). Germline CDR1 MNHEY, CDR2 SVGAGI. The CDR3 has 15 residues. The V gene lost 6 bases and the J gene lost 3 bases, with 12 bases spanning the gap. Written as DNA, the CDR3 is TGTGCCAGCAGCTCCACCGGGAATGGGGCCAACGTCCTGACTTTC. The encoded protein is CASSSTGNGANVLTF.